One and the same sample provided the 18 T cell receptor beta chains below, sequenced in a study of blood T cell repertoires in COVID-19. This table comes from immunoSEQ multiplex PCR, and its TCRdb copy is limited to in-frame clones, with some not included. The repertoire includes 180,000 or so clones, 76% of them detected once, and around 8.9% sits in the top ten. The sequenced material came from peripheral blood. All receptors derive from a woman aged 50 to 60 with active or convalescent COVID-19.

This rearrangement joins TRBV7-3 to TRBJ2-2; D possibly corresponds to TRBD2 (6 bases). Germline CDR1 and CDR2: SGHTA and FQGTGA. CDR3 length: 13 residues. Trimming left V 5 bases short and J 5 bases short, with 9 bases between. The CDR3 coding sequence is TGTGCCAGCAGCCCCGCGGGGACCGGGGAGCTGTTTTTT. Amino acid sequence: CASSPAGTGELFF.

V and J are TRBV2 and TRBJ1-2; tentatively, D is TRBD1 (6 bases). V shed 6 bases and J shed 7 bases, with 12 bases lying between them. The germline gives CDR1 SNHLY, CDR2 FYNNEI. There are 12 residues in the CDR3. The CDR3 sequence: CASSPTGSGYTF. The CDR3 coding sequence is TGTGCCAGCAGCCCAACAGGGTCTGGCTACACCTTC. The variable domain in full, completed from reference TRBV2 and TRBJ1-2, reads EPEVTQTPSHQVTQMGQEVILRCVPISNHLYFYWYRQILGQKVEFLVSFYNNEISEKSEIFDDQFSVERPDGSNFTLKIRSTKLEDSAMYFCASSPTGSGYTFGSGTRLTVV.

The chain recombines TRBV7-2 with TRBJ1-5; 8 bases agree with TRBD1. V lost 4 bases to trimming and J lost 7 bases; unmatched junction nucleotides: 6. CDR1 and CDR2 (germline): SGHTA, FQGNSA. This CDR3 has 14 residues. The CDR3 here is CASSSRQGRQPQHF. CDR3 bases: TGTGCCAGCAGCTCGAGACAGGGGAGGCAGCCCCAGCATTTT.

V and J are TRBV25-1 and TRBJ1-2, with TRBD1 matching over 8 bases. Germline V gene lookup returns CDR1 MGHDK and CDR2 SYGVNS. This CDR3 comprises 14 residues. Trimming took 4 bases from V and 4 from J; bases not matched to a gene: 5. CDR3 nucleotide sequence: TGTGCCAGCAGTGCCGCCGGGACAGGCTATGGCTACACCTTC. As protein: CASSAAGTGYGYTF.

The rearrangement uses TRBV27 and TRBJ2-4; 14 nucleotides align to TRBD2. With V trimmed by 5 bases and J by 2 bases, 11 bases remained unmatched. This CDR3 contains 19 residues. Germline CDR1 reads MNHEY; CDR2 reads SMNVEV (reference sequence). CDR3 in DNA: TGTGCCAGCAGTCCGGGACTAGCGGGAGAACCTCAACCCAAAAACATTCAGTACTTC. It specifies CASSPGLAGEPQPKNIQYF.

There are a few counts of this clone. This chain links TRBV30 with TRBJ1-1; D is perhaps TRBD1 (5 bases). V was pared by 1 base and J by 7 bases, with 16 bases between. Per germline, CDR1 GTSNPN and CDR2 SVGIG (reference sequence). This CDR3 comprises 14 residues. This chain's CDR3 is CAWSGGEVQHEAFF. CDR3 nucleotide sequence: TGTGCCTGGAGTGGGGGCGAGGTCCAACATGAAGCTTTCTTT.

This clone was recorded a few times. The chain combines TRBV9 with TRBJ1-2, with D maybe TRBD1 (5 bases). The V end lost 0 bases, the J end lost 8 bases, and 11 bases lay between the germline ends. The CDR3 has 13 residues. Germline V gene lookup returns CDR1 SGDLS and CDR2 YYNGEE. CDR3 region: CASSVGGGVGYTF. CDR3 DNA: TGTGCCAGCAGCGTAGGGGGCGGGGTCGGCTACACCTTC. Based on the CDR3 plus reference TRBV9 and TRBJ1-2, the full variable domain is DSGVTQTPKHLITATGQRVTLRCSPRSGDLSVYWYQQSLDQGLQFLIQYYNGEERAKGNILERFSAQQFPDLHSELNLSSLELGDSALYFCASSVGGGVGYTFGSGTRLTVV.

This chain connects TRBV5-4 to TRBJ1-2; 8 nucleotides align to TRBD1. Looked up from germline, CDR1 is SGHNT and CDR2 is YYREEE (reference sequence). V gave up 4 bases and J gave up 1 base; unmatched junction bases: 12. This CDR3 spans 17 amino acids. The CDR3 DNA reads as TGTGCCAGCAGCCGCGGACAGGGCCCAGGGCTTAACTATGGCTACACCTTC. Amino acid sequence: CASSRGQGPGLNYGYTF.

This rearrangement joins TRBV6-6 to TRBJ1-1, with D unclear. The CDR3 has 13 amino acids. CDR1 and CDR2 from the germline V gene are MNHNY and SVGAGI (reference sequence). Deletions cut 2 bases from V and 6 bases from J, with 10 bases between. CDR3: CASSYVAGSEAFF. The CDR3 nucleotides are TGTGCCAGCAGTTACGTAGCGGGGTCTGAAGCTTTCTTT.

The chain uses TRBV19 and TRBJ2-3, with D possibly matching TRBD2 (6 bases). The CDR3 covers 13 residues. The germline V and J ends were trimmed by 5 bases and 4 bases, with 10 bases remaining between them. The V gene's germline CDR1 is LNHDA and CDR2 SQIVND (reference sequence). CDR3 loop: CASSEGGADTQYF. DNA of the CDR3: TGTGCCAGTAGTGAGGGAGGAGCAGATACGCAGTATTTT.

The J gene is TRBJ1-6, the V gene TRBV6-5; 7 bases align to TRBD1. Per the germline V gene, CDR1 is MNHEY and CDR2 is SVGAGI. The CDR3 is 15 residues long. Germline trimming cut 6 bases from V and 8 bases from J; bases unmatched to any gene: 10. CDR3 residues: CASSLQGMKDSPLHF. Written as DNA, the CDR3 is TGTGCCAGCAGCCTACAGGGGATGAAGGATTCACCCCTCCACTTT.

V and J are TRBV6-5 and TRBJ2-5, with D perhaps matching TRBD1 (5 bases). The CDR3 spans 13 residues. The germline V gene has CDR1 MNHEY and CDR2 SVGAGI. V was clipped by 5 bases and J by 4 bases, with 11 bases between them. The chain's CDR3 is CASSRGFVETQYF. The CDR3 nucleotides are TGTGCCAGCAGTAGGGGATTCGTAGAGACCCAGTACTTC.

In its sample, this clone was seen a few times. The chain is built from TRBV11-3 and TRBJ1-5; D ambiguous. Germline-derived CDR1 and CDR2 are SGHNT and YENEEA. V shed 6 bases and J shed 7 bases, with 19 bases lying between them. The CDR3 runs to 15 residues. CDR3 in amino acids: CASSYEGRVSQPQHF. CDR3 DNA: TGTGCCAGCAGTTATGAAGGGAGGGTCAGCCAGCCCCAGCATTTT.

The genes are TRBV28 and TRBJ1-6; D perhaps matches TRBD1 (6 bases). The CDR3 runs 17 residues. CDR1 is MDHEN, CDR2 SYDVKM, per germline. Deletions cut 5 bases from V and 7 bases from J, with 21 bases between. The CDR3 DNA reads as TGTGCCAGCAGTCCCGCCGGAACAGGGCAGTGGAATTCACCCCTCCACTTT. Its translation is CASSPAGTGQWNSPLHF.

V gene TRBV11-2 combines with J gene TRBJ1-1; 7 bases agree with TRBD1. This CDR3 spans 15 amino acids. V was pared by 5 bases and J by 4 bases, with 10 bases of the junction left unmatched. CDR1 and CDR2 (germline): SGHAT, FQNNGV. The CDR3: CASSPSTGRSTEAFF. As DNA, the CDR3 is TGTGCCAGCAGCCCGTCGACAGGGAGGAGCACTGAAGCTTTCTTT.

The V and J genes are TRBV7-2 and TRBJ2-5; 7 positions match TRBD1. Germline V gene sequence: CDR1 SGHTA, CDR2 FQGNSA. The CDR3 has 15 residues. V shed 5 bases and J 5 bases; nucleotides not matched to a gene: 11. CDR3 nucleotide sequence: TGTGCCAGCAGCCCCCAAACAGGGGAAGGGGAGACCCAGTACTTC. Protein sequence: CASSPQTGEGETQYF.

V usage is TRBV18 and J usage is TRBJ2-2; 8 bases match TRBD1. Germline trimming cut 8 bases from V and 2 bases from J; bases unmatched to any gene: 4. The CDR3 sequence is 14 residues long. Germline-derived CDR1 and CDR2 are KGHSH and LQKENI. CDR3 DNA: TGTGCCAGCCGGGACAGGTCTAACACCGGGGAGCTGTTTTTT. As protein: CASRDRSNTGELFF.

The chain employs TRBV11-2 and TRBJ2-3, with TRBD2 as a possible D gene (5 bases). From germline, CDR1 is SGHAT and CDR2 FQNNGV. The V end lost 5 bases, the J end lost 1 base, and 16 bases lay between the germline ends. The CDR3 is 16 amino acids. CDR3 amino acids: CASSAGVSVRTDTQYF. The CDR3 nucleotides read TGTGCCAGCAGCGCCGGGGTTAGCGTGCGCACAGATACGCAGTATTTT.